Following are 7 T cell receptor beta chains from one sample sequenced in a study of control samples from healthy donors and cancer patients (dated by TCRdb to 2019 to 2021). Library creation used the immunoSEQ multiplex PCR assay. The immuneACCESS repertoire file appears here via TCRdb, limited to in-frame rearrangements. These files lack a portion of the clones; in checked studies, under half of the deficit traces to unresolved V genes, and the cause of the others is not known. The sample contains 65,000 to 85,000 clones, more than 75% of them found a single time. The top ten clones comprise 2% to 2.5% of the sample. The sequenced sample consisted of PBMCs. These receptors were collected from a woman in her forties or fifties with head and neck cancer.

The chain is built from TRBV10-3 and TRBJ2-1, with D perhaps matching TRBD1 or TRBD2 (5 bases each). This CDR3 has 15 amino acids. Trimming stripped 5 bases from V and 0 bases from J, with 11 bases between. Germline CDR1 and CDR2: ENHRY and SYGVKD. CDR3 protein: CAISPPGSSYNEQFF. For the CDR3, the DNA is TGTGCCATCAGTCCCCCAGGGAGCTCCTACAATGAGCAGTTCTTC.

This clone came up once. The rearrangement links TRBV2 to TRBJ1-2; 7 bases map to TRBD1. The CDR3 runs 13 residues. Looked up from germline, CDR1 is SNHLY and CDR2 is FYNNEI. Trimming cost V 4 bases and J 7 bases; bases outside gene matches: 6. The CDR3 DNA sequence: TGTGCCAGCAGTGTGAGGTCAGGGGGTGGCTACACCTTC. Amino acid sequence: CASSVRSGGGYTF.

The genes are TRBV3-1 (or the pseudogene TRBV3-2) and TRBJ2-3, with D unresolved. The V end lost 4 bases, the J end lost 4 bases, and 9 bases lay between the germline ends. The CDR3 has 13 amino acids. Germline CDR1 is LGHDT and CDR2 is YNNKEL (reference sequence). The CDR3 loop reads CASSPRGADTQYF. CDR3 sequence (DNA): TGTGCCAGCAGCCCTCGTGGGGCAGATACGCAGTATTTT.

The DNA of the CDR3 is TGTGCCAGCAGCTTAGGGACAGGGGGGGTCACAGATACGCAGTATTTT. It codes for CASSLGTGGVTDTQYF. The chain couples TRBV7-3 to TRBJ2-3, with 11 nucleotides matching TRBD1. This CDR3 spans 16 amino acids. The germline V gene encodes CDR1 SGHTA and CDR2 FQGTGA. With 2 bases clipped from V and 2 bases from J, the junction kept 3 bases outside the gene matches.

The V and J genes are TRBV7-2 and TRBJ1-6; D unresolved. This CDR3 is built from 14 residues. The V end lost 5 bases, the J end lost 7 bases, and 12 bases lay between the germline ends. Germline V CDR1 and CDR2: SGHTA, FQGNSA. In DNA form, the CDR3 reads TGTGCCAGCAGCAACGACGGAAGCAATTCACCCCTCCACTTT. This codes for CASSNDGSNSPLHF.

In this sample, this clone turned up once. The chain is built from TRBV7-9 and TRBJ2-5, with 8 bases that match TRBD2. This CDR3 has 14 amino acids. Germline V CDR1 and CDR2: SEHNR, FQNEAQ (reference sequence). V lost 5 bases and J lost 4; bases outside the gene matches: 6. CDR3 sequence reads: CASSREGQRETQYF. CDR3 nucleotide sequence: TGTGCCAGCAGCCGGGAGGGGCAGAGAGAGACCCAGTACTTC.

The chain couples TRBV5-1 to TRBJ1-4; D is ambiguous. This CDR3 spans 14 amino acids. Germline CDR1 SGHRS, CDR2 YFSETQ. V was clipped by 1 base and J by 2 bases, with 6 bases between them. CDR3 in amino acids: CASSLRDTNEKLFF. The CDR3 nucleotides read TGCGCCAGCAGCTTGAGGGATACTAATGAAAAACTGTTTTTT.